Listed below are T cell receptor beta chains from one sample, sequenced in a study of beta chain features in type 1 diabetes. Sequenced by immunoSEQ multiplex PCR; TCRdb stores in-frame clones only, minus some. The sample has under 70,000 clones, around 60% seen once. The source material was stem cell memory CD4+ T cells from blood. Receptors originate from a woman younger than 45 with type 1 diabetes. Each CDR3 is given with its conserved first and last residue. The order of the fields is D gene, clone size, V gene, J gene, CDR3 DNA, CDR3 protein. A D gene is named only where the DNA matches it firmly. Some rows have no size entry. The others give once, few or many, or a class for an expanded clone.

D: TRBD2; size: .; V: TRBV5-1; J: TRBJ2-7; DNA: TGCGCCAGCTATACATTGCCGGGACTAGCGGACGAGCAGTACTTC; CDR3: CASYTLPGLADEQYF
D: .; size: .; V: TRBV28; J: TRBJ1-5; DNA: TGTGCCAGCAGTCCAGTTAATCAGCCCCAGCATTTT; CDR3: CASSPVNQPQHF
D: .; size: .; V: TRBV5-1; J: TRBJ2-1; DNA: TGCGCCAGCAAAGAGGGCCGAGCTTACAATGAGCAGTTCTTC; CDR3: CASKEGRAYNEQFF
D: .; size: .; V: TRBV19; J: TRBJ2-7; DNA: TGTGCCAGTAGTATCGGTGGTCTCTACGAGCAGTACTTC; CDR3: CASSIGGLYEQYF
D: TRBD1; size: once; V: TRBV19; J: TRBJ2-5; DNA: TGTGCCAGTAGGGGGACAGGGGGAGAGACCCAGTACTTC; CDR3: CASRGTGGETQYF
D: TRBD2; size: few; V: TRBV6-5; J: TRBJ2-1; DNA: TGTGCCAGCAGTTCCGGGACTAGTTTGTTCTATGAGCAGTTCTTC; CDR3: CASSSGTSLFYEQFF
D: .; size: .; V: TRBV30; J: TRBJ1-5; DNA: TGTGCCTGGGGAGGGGACAATCAGCCCCAGCATTTT; CDR3: CAWGGDNQPQHF
D: TRBD2; size: .; V: TRBV5-1; J: TRBJ2-3; DNA: TGCGCCAGCAGCTTGGGTCTAGCGGGAGTTGGGGCAGATACGCAGTATTTT; CDR3: CASSLGLAGVGADTQYF
D: .; size: .; V: TRBV5-4; J: TRBJ2-1; DNA: TGTGCCAGCAGCTTGGCCGCGGCAGCCCTAACTTACAATGAGCAGTTCTTC; CDR3: CASSLAAAALTYNEQFF
D: TRBD2; size: .; V: TRBV2; J: TRBJ2-1; DNA: TGTGCCAGCAACGTAGCGGGTCAGCAGTTCTTC; CDR3: CASNVAGQQFF
D: .; size: .; V: TRBV30; J: TRBJ2-1; DNA: TGTGCCTGGAGTGCCCTTTATGAGCAGTTCTTC; CDR3: CAWSALYEQFF
D: .; size: .; V: TRBV11-2; J: TRBJ1-4; DNA: TGTGCCAGCAGCTTAGATTTTCGAGCGGCGGGTGAAAAACTGTTTTTT; CDR3: CASSLDFRAAGEKLFF
D: .; size: .; V: TRBV5-1; J: TRBJ2-5; DNA: TGCGCCAGCAGTGGGGCGCCTCAAGAGACCCAGTACTTC; CDR3: CASSGAPQETQYF
D: .; size: .; V: TRBV5-1; J: TRBJ2-1; DNA: TGCGCCAGCAGCTTGGCTGGCGGGGCTAGCTCCTACAATGAGCAGTTCTTC; CDR3: CASSLAGGASSYNEQFF
D: .; size: .; V: TRBV10-3; J: TRBJ2-3; DNA: TGTGCCATCAGTGAGTTGAGGTCAGTCGTCACAGATACGCAGTATTTT; CDR3: CAISELRSVVTDTQYF
D: .; size: few; V: TRBV27; J: TRBJ2-3; DNA: TGTGCCAGCAGTTTCCGGGGGACAGATACGCAGTATTTT; CDR3: CASSFRGTDTQYF
D: TRBD2; size: .; V: TRBV6-6; J: TRBJ2-1; DNA: TGTGCCGGGACCAGCGGGATCGGGGGTGAGCAGTTCTTC; CDR3: CAGTSGIGGEQFF
D: .; size: .; V: TRBV2; J: TRBJ2-2; DNA: TGTGCCAGCAGCCGGTACACCGGGGAGCTGTTTTTT; CDR3: CASSRYTGELFF
D: .; size: few; V: TRBV7-2; J: TRBJ2-7; DNA: TGTGCCAGCAGCTTGAGGAGTCGCGAGCAGTACTTC; CDR3: CASSLRSREQYF
D: TRBD2; size: few; V: TRBV25-1; J: TRBJ2-3; DNA: TGTGCCAGCAGTGACGGCGGGAGGGTGGATACGCAGTATTTT; CDR3: CASSDGGRVDTQYF
D: TRBD1; size: .; V: TRBV6-5; J: TRBJ1-1; DNA: TGTGAGACACATCTTTTTCAGGGGGACCTTGAAGCTTTCTTT; CDR3: CETHLFQGDLEAFF
D: TRBD2; size: .; V: TRBV7-3; J: TRBJ2-3; DNA: TGTGCCAGCAGCTCTAGCGGGGTCACAGATACGCAGTATTTT; CDR3: CASSSSGVTDTQYF
D: .; size: .; V: TRBV29-1; J: TRBJ2-1; DNA: TGCAGCGTTGGTAGGGGTTTCAACTACAATGAGCAGTTCTTC; CDR3: CSVGRGFNYNEQFF
D: .; size: .; V: TRBV30; J: TRBJ1-3; DNA: TGTGCCTGGAGTCCCACCCGTGGGGCAGGGGGAAACACCATATATTTT; CDR3: CAWSPTRGAGGNTIYF
D: .; size: .; V: TRBV29-1; J: TRBJ2-3; DNA: TGCAGCGTTGAAACTAGCCAGAGCACAGATACGCAGTATTTT; CDR3: CSVETSQSTDTQYF
D: TRBD2; size: once; V: TRBV5-4; J: TRBJ2-3; DNA: TGTGCCACCCAGGGAGGGACTAGCGGGGAGTATACGCAGTATTTT; CDR3: CATQGGTSGEYTQYF
D: .; size: .; V: TRBV28; J: TRBJ2-7; DNA: TGTGCCAGCAGTTCGCCCGAACTACCAGAGCAGTACTTC; CDR3: CASSSPELPEQYF
D: .; size: .; V: TRBV7-9; J: TRBJ2-1; DNA: TGTGCCAGCAGCCAATTAGAGATGAACGGTGAGCAGTTCTTC; CDR3: CASSQLEMNGEQFF
D: TRBD2; size: .; V: TRBV7-8; J: TRBJ2-1; DNA: TGTGCCAGCAGCCCCCGGGAGGGTGCCAATGAGCAGTTCTTC; CDR3: CASSPREGANEQFF
D: .; size: .; V: TRBV7-7; J: TRBJ2-7; DNA: TGTGCTAGCAGCTTAGGAGCGGGACAGGCGTACGAGCAGTACTTC; CDR3: CASSLGAGQAYEQYF
D: TRBD2; size: few; V: TRBV29-1; J: TRBJ2-1; DNA: TGCAGCGTGCGTACCGGGACTAGCGGGAGGAATGAGCAGTTCTTC; CDR3: CSVRTGTSGRNEQFF
D: .; size: .; V: TRBV9; J: TRBJ2-2; DNA: TGTGCCAGCAGCCCAGGGAGGCGGGCACGGAACACCGGGGAGCTGTTTTTT; CDR3: CASSPGRRARNTGELFF
D: .; size: .; V: TRBV2; J: TRBJ1-5; DNA: TGTGCCAGCAGTGTAACAGGGTACCAGCCCCAGCATTTT; CDR3: CASSVTGYQPQHF
D: TRBD2; size: few; V: TRBV5-1; J: TRBJ2-1; DNA: TGCGCCAGCAGCTCCACTAGCGGGGCCTTCTACAATGAGCAGTTCTTC; CDR3: CASSSTSGAFYNEQFF
D: TRBD1; size: once; V: TRBV19; J: TRBJ2-4; DNA: TGTGCCAGTAGTACCTTGGGACAGGGGGCTAGCCGCTCCAAAAACATTCAGTACTTC; CDR3: CASSTLGQGASRSKNIQYF
D: .; size: .; V: TRBV6-6; J: TRBJ2-1; DNA: TGTGCCAGCAAGGAGACGGCGGGAACGGTTGAGCAGTTCTTC; CDR3: CASKETAGTVEQFF
D: .; size: .; V: TRBV5-1; J: TRBJ2-5; DNA: TGCGCCAGCAGCTTGTTGGCCAGGGGTCAAGAGACCCAGTACTTC; CDR3: CASSLLARGQETQYF
D: TRBD2; size: few; V: TRBV28; J: TRBJ2-1; DNA: TGTGCCAGTAGACTAGCGGGGAATGAGCAGTTCTTC; CDR3: CASRLAGNEQFF
D: .; size: .; V: TRBV6-5; J: TRBJ2-1; DNA: TGTGCCAGCGCGTGGAATGAGCAGTTCTTC; CDR3: CASAWNEQFF
D: .; size: .; V: TRBV7-3; J: TRBJ2-7; DNA: TGTGCCAGCAGCTTGCGAGGGGGGGGAGAAGGTTCCTACGAGCAGTACTTC; CDR3: CASSLRGGGEGSYEQYF
D: .; size: .; V: TRBV19; J: TRBJ2-7; DNA: TGTGCCAGTAGTACGTCCAGGGGAACCTACGAGCAGTACTTC; CDR3: CASSTSRGTYEQYF
D: TRBD1; size: .; V: TRBV7-8; J: TRBJ2-4; DNA: TGTGCCAGCAGCGCAAGGACAGGGGGCGAGAACATTCAGTACTTC; CDR3: CASSARTGGENIQYF
D: TRBD1; size: .; V: TRBV10-3; J: TRBJ2-7; DNA: TGTGCCACGCAAGGGGGCTGGACTGACCCCTACGAGCAGTACTTC; CDR3: CATQGGWTDPYEQYF
D: TRBD2; size: .; V: TRBV7-3; J: TRBJ2-5; DNA: TGTGCCAGCAGCCGGACGCCCGGGCGGGAGGCCCAGTACTTC; CDR3: CASSRTPGREAQYF
D: TRBD1; size: few; V: TRBV18; J: TRBJ1-5; DNA: TGTGCCAGCTCACCCGACAGGGTGGGTCAGCCCCAGCATTTT; CDR3: CASSPDRVGQPQHF
D: .; size: .; V: TRBV10-3; J: TRBJ2-6; DNA: TGTGCCATCAGTGAGTCCCCAGGGGCTGGGGCCAACGTCCTGACTTTC; CDR3: CAISESPGAGANVLTF
D: .; size: .; V: TRBV5-6; J: TRBJ2-7; DNA: TGTGCCAGCAGCTTGGGTTGGGCAGCCGATTCCTACGAGCAGTACTTC; CDR3: CASSLGWAADSYEQYF
D: .; size: .; V: TRBV28; J: TRBJ2-3; DNA: TGTGCCAGCAGTTCCTTGTCATTCGGGAGCACAGATACGCAGTATTTT; CDR3: CASSSLSFGSTDTQYF
D: .; size: .; V: TRBV6-6; J: TRBJ2-3; DNA: TGTGCCAGCAGTTATGAGGGATACACAGATACGCAGTATTTT; CDR3: CASSYEGYTDTQYF
D: TRBD1; size: .; V: TRBV9; J: TRBJ2-3; DNA: TGTGCCAGCAGCGTAGGTGGGACAGGGCATGTCACAGATACGCAGTATTTT; CDR3: CASSVGGTGHVTDTQYF
D: .; size: .; V: TRBV30; J: TRBJ2-5; DNA: TGTGCCTGGTCTCGGGCAGGGGAGGGGGCCCAGTACTTC; CDR3: CAWSRAGEGAQYF
D: TRBD1; size: .; V: TRBV4-1; J: TRBJ2-5; DNA: TGCGCCAGCAGCCAAGATAGGACAGGCCAGTACTTC; CDR3: CASSQDRTGQYF
D: TRBD2; size: .; V: TRBV29-1; J: TRBJ2-7; DNA: TGCAGCATAAAACCCGTACTAGCGGGAGGGTTCGACGAGCAGTACTTC; CDR3: CSIKPVLAGGFDEQYF
D: .; size: .; V: TRBV25-1; J: TRBJ2-5; DNA: TGTGCCAGCAGTGTAGCGGACCAAGAGACCCAGTACTTC; CDR3: CASSVADQETQYF
D: TRBD2; size: once; V: TRBV7-2; J: TRBJ2-7; DNA: TGTGCCAGCAGCCATCTAGTCGGACTAGTGGGACCCGAGCAGTACTTC; CDR3: CASSHLVGLVGPEQYF